The clone carrying this T cell receptor (beta chain) was seen a single time. Antigen specificity is unknown. These data come from a study of metastatic and nonmetastatic thyroid tumors. The overall study: Peripheral blood and tumor or nodule samples from malignant and benign thyroid patients were compared.

Thyroid surgery took place with no prior treatment in any patient. Germline V CDR1 and CDR2: SGHAT, FQNNGV. After removal of 5 bases from V and 6 bases from J, the junction contained 3 bases not matched to a gene. CDR3 length equals 12 residues. Whole-study findings and limits: According to reports, the diversity of TCR beta was significantly higher in malignant thyroid tumors than in benign nodules, and this held in both blood and tumor samples.

TCRdb called clones again from the PCR reads with MiXCR. This repertoire shows 30,000 to 35,000 clones, 25% to 35% found once; its top ten account for roughly 31%. The receptor comes from a female donor with papillary thyroid cancer or a benign thyroid nodule (not recorded which). Some clones in this sample may be carry-over from other donors' samples. The J gene is TRBJ1-1, the V gene TRBV11-2; 7 bases agree with TRBD1. Sequenced material: blood. CDR3 coding DNA: TGTGCCAGCAGCCCAGACAGGGCTGAAGCTTTCTTT. Protein sequence: CASSPDRAEAFF.